This TCR beta chain was recovered during a study of T cell responses to AZD1222 COVID-19 vaccine. As regards this clone: As yet, its antigen is unknown.

CDR3 length: 12 amino acids. Trimming cost V 6 bases and J 6 bases; bases outside gene matches: 4. The germline gives CDR1 SQVTM, CDR2 ANQGSEA. Study-wide results and caveats: The number of AZD1222 recipients seropositive at baseline was only five to seven. Sampling that yielded the repertoires occurred only after the peak T cell response. Regions 160-218 and 743-854 dominated among vaccine-associated CD4 TCRs spanning spike. Epitopes outside B.1.351 and B.1.1.7 mutated regions reportedly drew nearly half of spike TCRs.

Generated by immunoSEQ multiplex PCR, the TCRdb table keeps only in-frame clones and is missing some. The sample holds approximately 79,000 clones; 83% are singletons and the top ten take approximately 1.3%. The source was peripheral blood, collected 28 days after the second AZD1222 dose. This TCR was sampled from an adult who received the AZD1222 COVID-19 vaccine. The chain couples TRBV29-1 to TRBJ1-2; 10 bases agree with TRBD1. CDR3 amino acids: CSVHGQGDGYTF. The CDR3 nucleotides read TGCAGCGTCCACGGACAGGGGGATGGCTACACCTTC.